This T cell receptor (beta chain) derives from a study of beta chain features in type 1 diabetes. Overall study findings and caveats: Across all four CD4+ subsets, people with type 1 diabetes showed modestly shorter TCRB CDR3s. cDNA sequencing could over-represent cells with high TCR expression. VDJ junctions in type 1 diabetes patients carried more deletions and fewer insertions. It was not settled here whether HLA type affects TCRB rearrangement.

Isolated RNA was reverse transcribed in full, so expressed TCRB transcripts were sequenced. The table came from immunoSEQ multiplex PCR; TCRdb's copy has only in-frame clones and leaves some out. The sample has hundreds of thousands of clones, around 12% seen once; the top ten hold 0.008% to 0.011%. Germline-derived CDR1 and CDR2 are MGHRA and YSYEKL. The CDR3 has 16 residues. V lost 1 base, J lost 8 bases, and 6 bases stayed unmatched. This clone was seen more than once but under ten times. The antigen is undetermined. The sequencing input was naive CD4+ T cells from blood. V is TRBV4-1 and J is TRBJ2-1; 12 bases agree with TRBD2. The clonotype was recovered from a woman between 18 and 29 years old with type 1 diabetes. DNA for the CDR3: TGCGCCAGCAGCCAAGGCCTAGCGGGAGGGCGATATGAGCAGTTCTTC. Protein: CASSQGLAGGRYEQFF.